The 19 T cell receptor beta chains presented below share a single source sample, sequenced in a study of OX40 agonist ivuxolimab in advanced cancers. Clones were sequenced by immunoSEQ multiplex PCR, and TCRdb holds only the in-frame ones, with some missing. The sample includes 50,000 to 55,000 clones, around four fifths of them seen just once. This specimen consisted of CD4+ or CD8+ T cells sorted from blood, obtained in a trial of the OX40 agonist ivuxolimab. The origin of the receptors is an adult with an advanced solid tumor such as melanoma, head and neck, liver or kidney cancer.

The CDR3 loop is CASSSRGGNTQYF. The CDR3 DNA reads as TGTGCCAGCAGTTCAAGGGGGGGAAATACGCAGTATTTT. The V call is TRBV6-5, the J call TRBJ2-3; possible D gene TRBD2, 7 bases. V lost 4 bases and J lost 7, with 12 bases in between. The CDR3 has 13 residues. Per the germline V gene, CDR1 is MNHEY and CDR2 is SVGAGI.

The V call is TRBV5-6, the J call TRBJ1-1; TRBD1 matches 8 bases. Germline V gives CDR1 SGHDT, CDR2 YYEEEE. The CDR3 extends over 15 amino acids. V lost 7 bases to trimming and J lost 0 bases; unmatched junction nucleotides: 8. The CDR3 loop reads CASEAGGILNTEAFF. The CDR3 DNA sequence: TGTGCCAGCGAAGCAGGGGGCATATTGAACACTGAAGCTTTCTTT.

The V gene is TRBV10-1, the J gene TRBJ1-5; maybe TRBD1 (5 bases). The CDR3 has 12 residues. Looked up from germline, CDR1 is WNHNN and CDR2 is SYGVQD (reference sequence). Trimming took off 8 bases at V and 9 bases at J, with 14 bases between the two ends. This chain's CDR3 is CASGEGLRPQHF. In DNA, the CDR3 is TGCGCCAGCGGGGAGGGGTTACGGCCCCAGCATTTT.

This CDR3 reads CASNSLGQANQPQHF. Here the CDR3 DNA reads TGTGCCAGTAATTCTCTCGGACAGGCGAATCAGCCCCAGCATTTT. This chain connects TRBV19 to TRBJ1-5; 7 positions agree with TRBD1. The V gene's germline CDR1 is LNHDA and CDR2 SQIVND (reference sequence). The junction had 10 bases not matched to a gene; V was cut back by 7 bases and J by 4 bases. The CDR3 is 15 residues long. Full variable domain (outside the CDR3, taken from reference TRBV19 and TRBJ1-5): DGGITQSPKYLFRKEGQNVTLSCEQNLNHDAMYWYRQDPGQGLRLIYYSQIVNDFQKGDIAEGYSVSREKKESFPLTVTSAQKNPTAFYLCASNSLGQANQPQHFGDGTRLSIL.

The chain has TRBV7-8 and TRBJ1-4; no definite D call. This CDR3 is 15 amino acids long. V was trimmed by 1 base and J by 0 bases, leaving 6 bases between them. Germline CDR1 is SGHVS and CDR2 is FQNEAQ. The CDR3 protein is CASSLVLATNEKLFF. CDR3 sequence (DNA): TGTGCCAGCAGCTTAGTGCTGGCAACTAATGAAAAACTGTTTTTT. Complete variable domain (other parts from reference TRBV7-8 and TRBJ1-4): GAGVSQSPRYKVAKRGQDVALRCDPISGHVSLFWYQQALGQGPEFLTYFQNEAQLDKSGLPSDRFFAERPEGSVSTLKIQRTQQEDSAVYLCASSLVLATNEKLFFGSGTQLSVL.

This sequence joins TRBV29-1 and TRBJ2-7, with D possibly being TRBD1 (6 bases). The V gene lost 2 bases and the J gene lost 5 bases, with 10 bases spanning the gap. CDR1 is SQVTM, CDR2 ANQGSEA, per germline. This CDR3 comprises 12 residues. CDR3 nucleotides: TGCAGCGTTGAAAGGGGGTTCAACGAGCAGTACTTC. This gives the protein CSVERGFNEQYF.

The chain uses TRBV2 and TRBJ2-2; D may correspond to TRBD1 or TRBD2 (5 bases each). The CDR3 contains 15 residues. Trimming took off 2 bases at V and 3 bases at J, with 10 bases between the two ends. Germline CDR1 and CDR2: SNHLY and FYNNEI. Here the CDR3 reads CASSERGVDTGELFF. CDR3 coding DNA: TGTGCCAGCAGTGAACGAGGGGTGGACACCGGGGAGCTGTTTTTT.

The chain couples TRBV10-1 to TRBJ1-1; 9 nucleotides line up with TRBD1. CDR3 size: 15 residues. Germline V CDR1 and CDR2: WNHNN, SYGVQD (reference sequence). With V trimmed by 0 bases and J by 5 bases, 4 bases remained unmatched. The CDR3 DNA reads TGCGCCAGCAGTGAGTCTGGGACAGGGTGGACTGAAGCTTTCTTT. Translation gives CASSESGTGWTEAFF.

This clone has only a few counts. The genes are TRBV5-6 and TRBJ1-4; maybe TRBD1 (6 bases). Trimming left V 0 bases short and J 8 bases short, with 20 bases between. Germline V gene lookup returns CDR1 SGHDT and CDR2 YYEEEE. The CDR3 contains 17 residues. This CDR3 reads CASSLAIQQGISEKLFF. In nucleotides, the CDR3 is TGTGCCAGCAGCTTGGCCATCCAACAGGGCATTTCCGAAAAACTGTTTTTT.

This chain joins TRBV7-2 and TRBJ2-7, with a weak D call TRBD2 (5 bases). Germline-derived CDR1 and CDR2 are SGHTA and FQGNSA. The CDR3 length is 16 residues. V dropped 6 bases and J dropped 2 bases, with 20 bases sitting between them. CDR3 nucleotide sequence: TGTGCCAGCAGTCGTAGGGAGAGCAGTCCCCCCTACGAGCAGTACTTC. Amino acids: CASSRRESSPPYEQYF. Variable domain in full (rest from reference TRBV7-2 and TRBJ2-7): GAGVSQSPSNKVTEKGKDVELRCDPISGHTALYWYRQSLGQGLEFLIYFQGNSAPDKSGLPSDRFSAERTGGSVSTLTIQRTQQEDSAVYLCASSRRESSPPYEQYFGPGTRLTVT.

The chain is built from TRBV19 and TRBJ1-1; D remains ambiguous. There are 14 residues in the CDR3. V was clipped by 7 bases and J by 4 bases, with 16 bases between them. Germline CDR1 and CDR2: LNHDA and SQIVND (reference sequence). CDR3 in amino acids: CASTEDLDFTEAFF. The CDR3 nucleotides read TGTGCCAGTACCGAGGATTTGGATTTCACTGAAGCTTTCTTT.

This chain links TRBV23-1 with TRBJ1-1; possible D gene TRBD1, 6 bases. TRBV23-1 is recorded as an ORF, its role being uncertain. The germline V and J ends were trimmed by 6 bases and 4 bases, with 18 bases remaining between them. The CDR3 has 15 amino acids. CDR3: CASRPYRVMGTEAFF. DNA of the CDR3: TGCGCCAGCAGGCCTTACAGGGTTATGGGCACTGAAGCTTTCTTT.

The chain recombines TRBV6-6 with TRBJ2-3; D might be TRBD2 (6 bases). Deletions cut 0 bases from V and 9 bases from J, with 10 bases between. Germline loops: CDR1 MNHNY, CDR2 SVGAGI (reference sequence). There are 13 residues in the CDR3. CDR3 nucleotides: TGTGCCAGCAGTTACTCACTAGCAGGGACGCAGTATTTT. Translation gives CASSYSLAGTQYF.

V gene TRBV13 combines with J gene TRBJ1-5; D might be TRBD1 (6 bases). V was pared by 3 bases and J by 5 bases, with 11 bases between. This CDR3 is 14 amino acids long. Germline V CDR1 and CDR2: PRHDT, FYEKMQ (reference sequence). CDR3 in DNA: TGTGCCAGCAGCTTTGGGGGGGCGGATCAGCCCCAGCATTTT. The encoded protein is CASSFGGADQPQHF.

This clone was counted between two and nine times. The V gene is TRBV28, the J gene TRBJ2-1; 11 positions match TRBD2. The trim removed 5 bases at V and 0 bases at J, leaving 15 bases unmatched. Germline-derived CDR1 and CDR2 are MDHEN and SYDVKM. The CDR3 runs 20 residues. The CDR3 DNA sequence: TGTGCCAGCAGTCACTCCGGGCTAGCGGGGGGAACAAGCTCCTACAATGAGCAGTTCTTC. Protein: CASSHSGLAGGTSSYNEQFF.

This chain connects TRBV27 to TRBJ2-1; D gene ambiguous. The length of the CDR3 is 13 residues. Germline values: CDR1 MNHEY, CDR2 SMNVEV (reference sequence). The ends were cut back, 3 bases at V and 7 bases at J, with 10 bases in the middle. CDR3 in DNA: TGTGCCAGCAGTTTCTTGGGTGGGAATGAGCAGTTCTTC. As protein: CASSFLGGNEQFF.

This chain joins TRBV5-6 and TRBJ2-5; no reliable D call. This CDR3 is built from 12 residues. Germline CDR1 and CDR2: SGHDT and YYEEEE. V was clipped by 4 bases and J by 0 bases, with 4 bases between them. The CDR3 here is CASSPHQETQYF. CDR3 nucleotide sequence: TGTGCCAGCAGCCCCCACCAAGAGACCCAGTACTTC.

The chain is built from TRBV21-1 and TRBJ2-3; the table's D gene call, TRBD1, was not cross checked with the DNA. TRBV21-1 is a pseudogene segment. The CDR3 length is 17 residues. As DNA, the CDR3 is TGTGCCAGCAGCAACGAATTCCGGGACAGGGGTCACGATACGCAGTATTTT. Amino acid sequence: CASSNEFRDRGHDTQYF.

The J gene is TRBJ2-2, the V gene TRBV12-5, with 11 bases that match TRBD2. Germline loops: CDR1 LGHNT, CDR2 FRNRAP. The CDR3 has 20 amino acids. With 4 bases clipped from V and 1 base from J, the junction kept 14 bases outside the gene matches. Here the CDR3 DNA reads TGTGCTAGTGGTTCCCTCCCCCTAGCGGGGGGACGAATGAACACCGGGGAGCTGTTTTTT. This gives the protein CASGSLPLAGGRMNTGELFF.